This section outlines one TCR beta chain sequence together with its context. Its antigen is not identified. Sequencing was performed with immunoSEQ multiplex PCR; in TCRdb, only in-frame clones are kept and a portion is missing. The data show around 500,000 clones, roughly nine tenths seen once. These data belong to a study of Ad26.COV2.S vaccination and SARS-CoV-2 variants. The treatment was: around 19 received Ad26.COV2.S at low or high dose, single or two shots; about 5 received placebo; per-sample allocation not given. The samples date from day 63 after the first vaccine or placebo injection. There are 15 residues in the CDR3. In germline, CDR1 is MDHEN, CDR2 SYDVKM. The V segment lost 5 bases and the J segment 4 bases; nucleotides outside the gene matches: 9. Study outcomes and limitations: Reportedly, after vaccination the spike-specific CD8+ and CD4+ T cell responses displayed substantial breadth.

The material was peripheral blood, obtained in a trial of Ad26.COV2.S vaccine versus placebo. This rearrangement joins TRBV28 to TRBJ1-2, with TRBD1 identical over 8 bases. The TCR was taken from a person aged 18 to 59 who received the Ad26.COV2.S COVID-19 vaccine or a placebo. Here the CDR3 DNA reads TGTGCCAGCAGTCTCGGACAGGGCCTAGTCTATGGCTACACCTTC. Encoded protein: CASSLGQGLVYGYTF.